These 21 T cell receptor beta chains were all obtained from the same sample, sequenced in a study of shared clonotypes between healthy human individuals. Assay used: immunoSEQ multiplex PCR; TCRdb lists only in-frame clones, some missing. There are about 2.1 million clones in the sample; approximately 92% occur only once, and more than 1.5% lies in the top ten. The naive CD8 subset, CD45RO-negative cells positively selected for CCR7, excluded terminally differentiated effector memory CD45RA+ cells. Sequencing used naive CD8+ T cells from PBMCs. These receptors were collected from a man aged 18 to 35 in good health. Some clones in this sample may be carry-over from other donors' samples.

In its sample, this clone was seen once. The chain combines TRBV6-6 with TRBJ1-1, with a tentative D call TRBD1 (5 bases). V dropped 0 bases and J dropped 7 bases, with 15 bases sitting between them. CDR1 and CDR2 from the germline V gene are MNHNY and SVGAGI (reference sequence). The CDR3 has 15 residues. As DNA, the CDR3 is TGTGCCAGCAGTTACTCCCTCGAAGTCGGGGGTGAAGCTTTCTTT. Translating it yields CASSYSLEVGGEAFF.

The chain links TRBV18 to TRBJ2-1, with 12 bases that match TRBD2. With 0 bases clipped from V and 8 bases from J, the junction kept 8 bases outside the gene matches. The length of the CDR3 is 17 residues. Germline loops: CDR1 KGHSH, CDR2 LQKENI. CDR3 in DNA: TGTGCCAGCTCACCACCTCGACTAGCGGGAGTAAGAGATGAGCAGTTCTTC. Translating it yields CASSPPRLAGVRDEQFF.

The V call is TRBV5-8, the J call TRBJ1-1, with D maybe TRBD1 (6 bases). CDR1 is SGHTS and CDR2 is YDEGEE in the germline V gene. The CDR3 has 19 residues. The V gene lost 5 bases and the J gene lost 1 base, with 27 bases spanning the gap. CDR3 in DNA: TGTGCCAGCAGGACCCCCTCAAGGCAGGGTGAGGGGGGGAACACTGAAGCTTTCTTT. Protein: CASRTPSRQGEGGNTEAFF.

V is TRBV7-6 and J is TRBJ2-2; D tentatively fits TRBD1 or TRBD2 (6 bases each). The CDR3 runs 17 residues. The V gene's germline CDR1 is SGHVS and CDR2 FNYEAQ. The ends were cut back, 3 bases at V and 0 bases at J, with 14 bases in the middle. CDR3 nucleotide sequence: TGTGCCAGCAGCTTCCCGCGGAGGGGGGCGAACACCGGGGAGCTGTTTTTT. Residues: CASSFPRRGANTGELFF.

The V call is TRBV28, the J call TRBJ2-3, with TRBD1 as a possible D gene (6 bases). The CDR3 has 16 amino acids. Trimming left V 3 bases short and J 4 bases short, with 17 bases between. Germline lookup yields CDR1 MDHEN and CDR2 SYDVKM. DNA for the CDR3: TGTGCCAGCAGTTTTGGGGGCCGCAGGACGGCAGATACGCAGTATTTT. This translates into CASSFGGRRTADTQYF.

The rearrangement uses TRBV7-9 and TRBJ2-7; D possibly corresponds to TRBD1 (5 bases). The CDR3 spans 15 residues. Trimming shortened V by 4 bases and J by 2 bases, and 15 bases separated the two germline ends. Per the germline V gene, CDR1 is SEHNR and CDR2 is FQNEAQ (reference sequence). CDR3 amino acids: CASSSPGALAYEQYF. CDR3 coding DNA: TGTGCCAGCAGCTCCCCTGGGGCTTTGGCCTACGAGCAGTACTTC.

The rearrangement joins TRBV6-1 to TRBJ2-5, with 8 positions matching TRBD1. Per germline, CDR1 MNHNS and CDR2 SASEGT. The CDR3 consists of 15 residues. Trimming cost V 4 bases and J 3 bases; bases outside gene matches: 7. The CDR3: CASSAPDRVEETQYF. DNA for the CDR3: TGTGCCAGCAGTGCCCCGGACAGGGTAGAAGAGACCCAGTACTTC.

This clone has only one observation. The chain combines TRBV7-9 with TRBJ2-7, with D unresolved. Germline CDR1 is SEHNR and CDR2 is FQNEAQ (reference sequence). Deletions cut 5 bases from V and 3 bases from J, with 14 bases between. The CDR3 extends over 14 amino acids. As DNA, the CDR3 is TGTGCCAGCAGCCCAACGACGGATTACTACGAGCAGTACTTC. This encodes CASSPTTDYYEQYF.

This clone was seen only once. The V gene is TRBV30, the J gene TRBJ2-1, with TRBD2 as a possible D gene (6 bases). The V gene lost 6 bases and the J gene lost 8 bases, with 20 bases spanning the gap. The CDR3 totals 14 residues. Germline V gene data show CDR1 as GTSNPN and CDR2 as SVGIG (reference sequence). The CDR3 region has the DNA TGTGCCTGCCTGACTAGTTATAACTCGGATGAGCAGTTCTTC. Its protein product is CACLTSYNSDEQFF.

The chain uses TRBV29-1 and TRBJ2-3; 8 bases are a match to TRBD2. The CDR3 has 17 residues. The V gene's germline CDR1 is SQVTM and CDR2 ANQGSEA. J was trimmed by 0 bases and V by 0 bases; bases with no gene match: 8. The CDR3 loop reads CSVEDPREGRSTDTQYF. Here the CDR3 DNA reads TGCAGCGTTGAAGATCCCCGGGAGGGCCGGAGCACAGATACGCAGTATTTT.

The chain joins TRBV30 to TRBJ2-7; TRBD2 might be the D (6 bases). V was trimmed by 4 bases and J by 3 bases, leaving 13 bases between them. Germline-derived CDR1 and CDR2 are GTSNPN and SVGIG (reference sequence). The CDR3 totals 13 residues. The CDR3 DNA reads as TGTGCCTGGACCATTACAGCGGGCTACGAGCAGTACTTC. Translated: CAWTITAGYEQYF.

Of note for this clone: This sample also contains other DNA sequences that code for the same CDR3. The CDR3 DNA reads as TGTGCCAGCAGTTTATCTGTCAGCACTGAAGCTTTCTTT. This gives the protein CASSLSVSTEAFF. This chain links TRBV27 with TRBJ1-1, with D unresolved. Between the trimmed V and J ends, which lost 0 bases and 4 bases, there was a span of 6 bases. The CDR3 has 13 residues. Germline V lookup: CDR1 MNHEY, CDR2 SMNVEV (reference sequence).

The CDR3 is CASSERGVKGEQYF. The CDR3 bases are TGCGCCAGCAGTGAGCGTGGGGTGAAGGGCGAGCAGTACTTC. The V gene is TRBV10-2, the J gene TRBJ2-7; the D is unclear. Germline lookup yields CDR1 WSHSY and CDR2 SAAADI. The V and J ends lost 2 bases and 6 bases respectively, with 14 bases between them. CDR3 length: 14 residues.

The chain joins TRBV27 to TRBJ2-7; 7 bases are shared with TRBD1. With 4 bases clipped from V and 2 bases from J, the junction kept 5 bases outside the gene matches. Germline-derived CDR1 and CDR2 are MNHEY and SMNVEV (reference sequence). The CDR3 loop spans 14 amino acids. The CDR3 region has the DNA TGTGCCAGCAGTTCCCACGACAGGGCCTACGAGCAGTACTTC. Protein product: CASSSHDRAYEQYF.

This chain's CDR3 is CASSTDLSSYNEQFF. CDR3 DNA: TGTGCCAGTAGTACGGACCTAAGCTCCTACAATGAGCAGTTCTTC. The V and J genes are TRBV19 and TRBJ2-1, with D hard to call. The CDR3 sequence is 15 residues long. In germline, CDR1 is LNHDA, CDR2 SQIVND (reference sequence). The V gene lost 4 bases and the J gene lost 0 bases, with 10 bases spanning the gap.

Of note for this clone: The same CDR3 can be traced to other DNA sequences in this sample. CDR3 sequence: CASSPQRGYNEQFF. For the CDR3, the DNA is TGTGCCAGCTCACCACAGCGGGGGTACAATGAGCAGTTCTTC. The chain couples TRBV18 to TRBJ2-1; TRBD2 matches 8 bases. Unmatched junction bases numbered 0, after V lost 1 base and J lost 4 bases. Germline CDR1 is KGHSH and CDR2 is LQKENI. The CDR3 is 14 residues long. The whole variable domain, filled in from reference TRBV18 and TRBJ2-1, reads NAGVMQNPRHLVRRRGQEARLRCSPMKGHSHVYWYRQLPEEGLKFMVYLQKENIIDESGMPKERFSAEFPKEGPSILRIQQVVRGDSAAYFCASSPQRGYNEQFFGPGTRLTVL.

The chain joins TRBV2 to TRBJ2-3; D call uncertain. The germline CDR1 and CDR2 sequences are SNHLY and FYNNEI. Trimming stripped 10 bases from V and 2 bases from J, with 16 bases between. The CDR3 extends over 14 amino acids. For the CDR3, the DNA is TGTGCCATATGGTCCGGATTCTCCACAGATACGCAGTATTTT. It translates to CAIWSGFSTDTQYF.

The chain combines TRBV6-5 with TRBJ2-4; a possible D gene is TRBD2 (5 bases). The germline CDR1 and CDR2 sequences are MNHEY and SVGAGI. V lost 3 bases and J lost 4, with 10 bases in between. The CDR3 spans 14 residues. The chain's CDR3 is CASSYGGQKNIQYF. The DNA for the CDR3 is TGTGCCAGCAGTTATGGAGGCCAGAAAAACATTCAGTACTTC.

The chain combines TRBV2 with TRBJ1-3, with 7 bases fitting TRBD1. V was pared by 10 bases and J by 0 bases, with 3 bases of the junction left unmatched. The V gene's germline CDR1 is SNHLY and CDR2 FYNNEI. The CDR3 is 13 residues long. The CDR3 DNA follows: TGTGCCACCACAGGGGACTCTGGAAACACCATATATTTT. As protein: CATTGDSGNTIYF.

The CDR3 nucleotides read TGTGCCAGCACTCCGACAGGGGCCCCCCAAGAGACCCAGTACTTC. Its protein is CASTPTGAPQETQYF. The V call is TRBV2, the J call TRBJ2-5; the match to TRBD1 covers 8 bases. The J segment lost 1 base and the V segment lost 7 bases, leaving 8 bases of the junction unmatched. Per germline, CDR1 SNHLY and CDR2 FYNNEI. CDR3 length: 15 amino acids.

This rearrangement joins TRBV4-1 to TRBJ2-2, with D possibly being TRBD1 (8 bases). The CDR3 runs 16 residues. The germline V gene encodes CDR1 MGHRA and CDR2 YSYEKL. The ends were cut back, 5 bases at V and 4 bases at J, with 17 bases in the middle. The CDR3 DNA reads TGCGCCAGCAGCTTGTTCCACAGGGGGGGCACCGGGGAGCTGTTTTTT. Protein product: CASSLFHRGGTGELFF.